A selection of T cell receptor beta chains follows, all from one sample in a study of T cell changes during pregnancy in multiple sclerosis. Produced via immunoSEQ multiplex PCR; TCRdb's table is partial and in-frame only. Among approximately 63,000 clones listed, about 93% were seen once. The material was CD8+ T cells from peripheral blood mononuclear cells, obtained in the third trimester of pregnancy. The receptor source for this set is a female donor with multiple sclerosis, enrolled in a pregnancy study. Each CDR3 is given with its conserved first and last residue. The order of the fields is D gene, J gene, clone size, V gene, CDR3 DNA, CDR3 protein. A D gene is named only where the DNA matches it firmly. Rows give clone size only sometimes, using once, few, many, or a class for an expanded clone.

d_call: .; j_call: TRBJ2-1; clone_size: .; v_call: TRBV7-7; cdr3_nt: TGTGCCAGCAGCTTGACTGGGTTAGGGAGTGAGCAGTTCTTC; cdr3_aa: CASSLTGLGSEQFF
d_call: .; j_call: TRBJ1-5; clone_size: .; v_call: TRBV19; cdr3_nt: TGTGCCAGTAGTATAGCAGGCGCCAATCAGCCCCAGCATTTT; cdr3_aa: CASSIAGANQPQHF
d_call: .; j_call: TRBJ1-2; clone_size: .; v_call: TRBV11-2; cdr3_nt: TGTGCCAGCAGCTTAGATTTTGGGGCCGAGGGACACCCAGGTGTTGGCTACACCTTC; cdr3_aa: CASSLDFGAEGHPGVGYTF
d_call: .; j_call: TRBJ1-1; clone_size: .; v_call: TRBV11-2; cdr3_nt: TGTGCCAGCAGCCTCCGCGGGGGGAACACTGAAGCTTTCTTT; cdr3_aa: CASSLRGGNTEAFF
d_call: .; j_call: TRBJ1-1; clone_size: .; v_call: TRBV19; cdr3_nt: TGTGCCAGTCGGACAGTGAACACTGAAGCTTTCTTT; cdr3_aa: CASRTVNTEAFF
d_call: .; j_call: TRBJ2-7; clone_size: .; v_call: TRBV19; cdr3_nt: TGTGCCAGTAGTCCCCGTAAGCCCTACGAGCAGTACTTC; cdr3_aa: CASSPRKPYEQYF
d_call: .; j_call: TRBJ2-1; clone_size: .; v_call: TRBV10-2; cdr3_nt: TGCGCCAGCAGTGAGGGTCGGGGTGAGCAGTTCTTC; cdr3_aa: CASSEGRGEQFF
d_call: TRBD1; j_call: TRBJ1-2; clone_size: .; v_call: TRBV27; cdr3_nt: TGTGCCAGCAGTTTAAAGGGGGCCCATGGCTACACCTTC; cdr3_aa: CASSLKGAHGYTF
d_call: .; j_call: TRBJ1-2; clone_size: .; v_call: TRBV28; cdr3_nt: TGTGCCAGCAGCGAGGACTATGGCTACACCTTC; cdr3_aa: CASSEDYGYTF
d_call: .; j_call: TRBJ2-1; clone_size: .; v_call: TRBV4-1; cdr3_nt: TGCGCCAGCAGCCAGGGGCAGGGCAGCTCCTACAATGAGCAGTTCTTC; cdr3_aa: CASSQGQGSSYNEQFF
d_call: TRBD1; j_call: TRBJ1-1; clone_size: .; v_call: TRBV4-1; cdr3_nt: TGCGCCAGCAGCGCCGGACAGGGAAGCACTGAAGCTTTCTTT; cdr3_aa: CASSAGQGSTEAFF
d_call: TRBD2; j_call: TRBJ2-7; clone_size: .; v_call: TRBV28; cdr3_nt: TGTGCCAGCAGTTCGGCGGGACTAGCCTCCTACGAGCAGTACTTC; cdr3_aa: CASSSAGLASYEQYF
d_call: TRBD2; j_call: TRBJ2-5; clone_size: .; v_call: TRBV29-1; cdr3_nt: TGCAGCGTTGGGAGGGCGGGAGGGCCCCAGACCCAGTACTTC; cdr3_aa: CSVGRAGGPQTQYF
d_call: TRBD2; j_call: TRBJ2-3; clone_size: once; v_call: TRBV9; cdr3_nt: TGTGCCAGCAGCTCTAGTGGGGGGGGACCAGATACGCAGTATTTT; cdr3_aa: CASSSSGGGPDTQYF
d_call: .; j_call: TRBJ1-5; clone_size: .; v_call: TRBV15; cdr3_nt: TGTGCCACGCATGACAGCTCTGGGCAGCCCCAGCATTTT; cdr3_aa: CATHDSSGQPQHF
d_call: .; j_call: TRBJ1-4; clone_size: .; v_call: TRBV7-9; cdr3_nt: TGTGCCAGCAGCTTAGCGGGCAGGGAGGTTGAAAAACTGTTTTTT; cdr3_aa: CASSLAGREVEKLFF
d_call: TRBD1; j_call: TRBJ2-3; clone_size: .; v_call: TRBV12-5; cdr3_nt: TGTGCTAGTGGTTTGGTTCTGACAGGGGCCCACAGGACGCAGTATTTT; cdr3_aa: CASGLVLTGAHRTQYF
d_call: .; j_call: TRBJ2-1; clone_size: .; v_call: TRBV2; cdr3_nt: TGTGCCAGCGGAGGGGACAGCTACAATGAGCAGTTCTTC; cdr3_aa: CASGGDSYNEQFF
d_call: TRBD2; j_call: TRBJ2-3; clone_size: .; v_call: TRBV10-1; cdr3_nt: TGCGCCAGCAGACCCTCCAGCGGGACGGCAGATACGCAGTATTTT; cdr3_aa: CASRPSSGTADTQYF
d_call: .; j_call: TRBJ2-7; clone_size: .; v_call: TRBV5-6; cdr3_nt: TGTGCCAGCAGCACCACCCTCGACAGTTCCTACGAGCAGTACTTC; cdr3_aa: CASSTTLDSSYEQYF
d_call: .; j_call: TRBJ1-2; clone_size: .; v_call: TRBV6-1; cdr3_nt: TGTGCCAGCAGTGGTGGCAATGGTAATGGCTACACCTTC; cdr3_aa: CASSGGNGNGYTF
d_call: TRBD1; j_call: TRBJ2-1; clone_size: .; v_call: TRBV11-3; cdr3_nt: TGTGCCAGCAGCTTAGAAATCTTCGCGGACAGGGGGCGCAATGAGCAGTTCTTC; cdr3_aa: CASSLEIFADRGRNEQFF